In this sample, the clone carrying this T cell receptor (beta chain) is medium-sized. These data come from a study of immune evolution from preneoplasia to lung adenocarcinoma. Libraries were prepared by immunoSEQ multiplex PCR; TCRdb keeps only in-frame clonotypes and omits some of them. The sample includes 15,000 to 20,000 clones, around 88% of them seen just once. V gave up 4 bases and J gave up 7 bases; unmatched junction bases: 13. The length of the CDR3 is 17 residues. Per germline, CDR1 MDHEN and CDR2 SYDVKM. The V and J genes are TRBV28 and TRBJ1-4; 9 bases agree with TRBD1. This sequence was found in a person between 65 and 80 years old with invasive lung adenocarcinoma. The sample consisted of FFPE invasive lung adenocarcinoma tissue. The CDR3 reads CASSSLGTGREGEKLFF. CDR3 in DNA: TGTGCCAGCAGTTCTCTAGGGACAGGGAGGGAGGGTGAAAAACTGTTTTTT.